This T cell receptor (beta chain) was identified during a study of blood T cells in healthy people across ages. The study's findings and limits: Naive and antigen-experienced cells were not separated, limiting conclusive comparison.

A second PCR, run for roughly 7 to 11 cycles, used a sample-barcoded 5' primer plus a J-beta primer mix. TCRdb analysed the 5' RACE reads with MiXCR anew, one entry per CDR3 protein. The table records hundreds of thousands of distinct CDR3 sequences, 58% of them present only once. Each donor supplied approximately 10 milliliters of peripheral blood. This clonotype has just a few counts. Its antigen remains unidentified. Germline V gene data show CDR1 as SGHTA and CDR2 as FQGNSA. V lost 5 bases and J 1 base, leaving 7 bases between the germline ends. CDR3 length equals 13 residues. The sequence came from a man younger than 40 in good health. The material sequenced was blood. The rearrangement joins TRBV7-2 to TRBJ2-3, with D unresolved. The CDR3 nucleotides are TGTGCCAGCAGCCGCGACCGCACAGATACGCAGTATTTT. Protein sequence: CASSRDRTDTQYF.